A single sample is the source of the 16 T cell receptor beta chains below, sequenced in a study of spatial heterogeneity in lung cancer. Whole-study results and caveats: Within tumors, counts of expanded alpha and beta TCRs tracked tumor mutation counts.

The time point is: sample taken at primary tumor resection. MiXCR, applied by TCRdb to the 5' RACE reads, yields one record per CDR3 protein. The sample records about 18,000 distinct CDR3 sequences, 9.5% to 10% being singletons. These receptors are not linked to any known antigen. Sequences were derived from lung tumor tissue, sampled at surgery. The receptors shown here come from a female donor with early-stage non-small cell lung cancer.

This clonotype has only one observation. This beta chain is a stray read from a library made for alpha chains; its abundance is not meaningful. V usage is TRBV7-2 and J usage is TRBJ2-1; D ambiguous. The CDR3 spans 13 residues. V was clipped by 1 base and J by 12 bases, with 13 bases between them. Germline CDR1 SGHTA, CDR2 FQGNSA. The CDR3 sequence is CASSLEPSYGQFF. The CDR3 DNA reads as TGTGCCAGCAGCTTAGAGCCCTCCTATGGGCAGTTCTTC.

This clonotype was seen ten or more times. In a library made to pick up alpha chains, this beta chain is a stray read with a size that means little. This chain uses TRBV28 with TRBJ2-7; 7 bases are a match to TRBD2. CDR1 MDHEN and CDR2 SYDVKM come from the germline V gene. V shed 3 bases, J shed 2 bases, and the junction held 4 bases outside the gene matches. The CDR3 runs 14 residues. For the CDR3, the DNA is TGTGCCAGCAGTTTCACTAGCGAACCCTACGAGCAGTACTTC. This sequence encodes CASSFTSEPYEQYF.

This clonotype appeared a few times. Little can be read into the size of this beta chain, an off-target read in a library designed for alpha chains. The chain uses TRBV6-2 or TRBV6-3 and TRBJ2-1; D possibly corresponds to TRBD1 (5 bases). The V end was cut by 6 bases, the J end by 1 base, with 13 bases between. The CDR3 spans 15 residues. CDR1 and CDR2 from the germline V gene are MNHEY and SVGEGT. Written as DNA, the CDR3 is TGTGCCAGCAGCCGCGCAGGGCAGTCCTACAATGAGCAGTTCTTC. Its translation is CASSRAGQSYNEQFF.

In its sample, this clonotype was seen many times. Found in a library prepared for alpha chains, this beta chain is an off-target read, and its abundance has little meaning. The chain recombines TRBV24-1 with TRBJ2-3; D may be TRBD1 or TRBD2 (5 bases each). V dropped 0 bases and J dropped 0 bases, with 6 bases sitting between them. CDR1 and CDR2 from the germline V gene are KGHDR and SFDVKD. This CDR3 region has 15 residues. The CDR3 here is CATSDLWDSTDTQYF. CDR3 in DNA: TGTGCCACCAGTGATTTGTGGGACAGCACAGATACGCAGTATTTT.

This clonotype was observed a few times. Because the library targeted alpha chains, this beta chain is an off-target read whose size means little. The chain employs TRBV2 and TRBJ2-2; 8 bases align to TRBD2. CDR3 length: 15 residues. CDR1 and CDR2 from the germline V gene are SNHLY and FYNNEI. V lost 8 bases to trimming and J lost 4 bases; unmatched junction nucleotides: 9. CDR3 sequence (DNA): TGTGCCAGCGAGATAGCGGGGCTCGTCACCGGGGAGCTGTTTTTT. Residues: CASEIAGLVTGELFF. Combining the CDR3 with reference TRBV2 and TRBJ2-2 gives the whole variable domain EPEVTQTPSHQVTQMGQEVILRCVPISNHLYFYWYRQILGQKVEFLVSFYNNEISEKSEIFDDQFSVERPDGSNFTLKIRSTKLEDSAMYFCASEIAGLVTGELFFGEGSRLTVL.

Remarks on this clonotype: This beta chain is a stray sequence in a library constructed for alpha chains; its clone size is not meaningful. V gene TRBV12-3 or TRBV12-4 combines with J gene TRBJ1-5; 10 bases are a match to TRBD1. With V trimmed by 6 bases and J by 4 bases, 0 bases remained unmatched. CDR3 length: 13 amino acids. This chain's CDR3 is CASRGQGNQPQHF. In DNA form, the CDR3 reads TGTGCCAGCAGGGGACAGGGGAATCAGCCCCAGCATTTT.

This clonotype is medium-sized in the sample. The size of this beta chain means little, since it is a stray read in a library made for alpha chains. This chain uses TRBV5-1 with TRBJ1-1; tentatively, D is TRBD1 (5 bases). From germline, CDR1 is SGHRS and CDR2 YFSETQ. V lost 0 bases, J lost 0 bases, and 15 bases lay in between. The CDR3 length is 17 residues. The CDR3, as DNA: TGCGCCAGCAGCTTGGATGGGCCAGGGCACATGAACACTGAAGCTTTCTTT. Amino acid sequence: CASSLDGPGHMNTEAFF.

Turning to this clonotype: This beta chain is a stray read from a library made for alpha chains; its abundance is not meaningful. The V and J genes are TRBV5-1 and TRBJ1-1; 9 bases are shared with TRBD1. Germline V lookup: CDR1 SGHRS, CDR2 YFSETQ. V shed 5 bases and J 7 bases; nucleotides not matched to a gene: 3. This CDR3 contains 12 residues. CDR3 protein: CASRQDRGEAFF. The DNA for the CDR3 is TGCGCCAGCAGGCAGGACAGGGGTGAAGCTTTCTTT.

This clonotype was counted between two and nine times. This beta chain is a stray sequence in a library constructed for alpha chains; its clone size is not meaningful. The rearrangement links TRBV20-1 to TRBJ1-6; D unresolved. Deletions cut 6 bases from V and 5 bases from J, with 8 bases between. The germline V gene encodes CDR1 DFQATT and CDR2 SNEGSKA (reference sequence). This CDR3 has 12 amino acids. The CDR3 reads CSAGGNNSPLHF. The CDR3 DNA reads as TGCAGTGCGGGCGGGAATAATTCACCCCTCCACTTT.

The table lists this clonotype with many counts. With the library built for alpha chains, this beta chain is off target and its frequency is not meaningful. This sequence joins TRBV5-4 and TRBJ2-3, with 8 bases identical to TRBD2. CDR1 SGHNT and CDR2 YYREEE come from the germline V gene (reference sequence). This CDR3 region has 16 residues. V dropped 2 bases and J dropped 2; count of bases not matched to a gene: 7. Here the CDR3 reads CASSFWRGDYTDTQYF. In DNA form, the CDR3 reads TGTGCCAGCAGCTTTTGGCGGGGGGACTACACAGATACGCAGTATTTT. Together with reference TRBV5-4 and TRBJ2-3, the CDR3 gives the full variable domain: ETGVTQSPTHLIKTRGQQVTLRCSSQSGHNTVSWYQQALGQGPQFIFQYYREEENGRGNFPPRFSGLQFPNYSSELNVNALELDDSALYLCASSFWRGDYTDTQYFGPGTRLTVL.

Ten or more counts support this clonotype. For a library built for alpha chains, this beta chain is a stray read; little rests on its size. V is TRBV6-5 and J is TRBJ2-1, with 9 bases identical to TRBD2. V gave up 9 bases and J gave up 5 bases; unmatched junction bases: 8. The CDR3 is 14 residues long. Germline lookup yields CDR1 MNHEY and CDR2 SVGAGI. The DNA of the CDR3 is TGTGCCAGTAAACCGGGACTAGCCAACAATGAGCAGTTCTTC. Protein: CASKPGLANNEQFF.

A word on this clonotype: This beta chain turned up in a library designed for alpha chains; as an off-target read, its abundance says little. V and J are TRBV10-1 and TRBJ1-4; 8 bases are a match to TRBD1. The CDR3 is made up of 13 amino acids. Germline assignment: CDR1 WNHNN and CDR2 SYGVQD (reference sequence). V shed 8 bases and J 8 bases; nucleotides not matched to a gene: 7. CDR3 in DNA: TGCGCCAGCGGTACCCCAGGGGGCGAAAAACTGTTTTTT. It yields the protein CASGTPGGEKLFF.

On this clonotype itself: Compared with germline, one end of the junction differs, possibly owing to a read error. Being off target in a library aimed at alpha chains, this beta chain has a size of little meaning. The CDR3 DNA follows: TGCAGCGCCCGGGAGTTCTCCTTCGAGCAGTACTTC. This codes for CSAREFSFEQYF. This chain connects TRBV29-1 to TRBJ2-7, with a possible D match to TRBD2 (6 bases). The length of the CDR3 is 12 residues. Germline CDR1 reads SQVTM; CDR2 reads ANQGSEA.

This clonotype has ten or more counts. The library was built for alpha chains, so this beta chain is an off-target read and its size means little. The chain links TRBV20-1 to TRBJ2-3; the D call may be TRBD1 or TRBD2 (6 bases each). V was cut by 5 bases and J by 1 base, with 16 bases left in between. This CDR3 has 15 amino acids. Germline V gene sequence: CDR1 DFQATT, CDR2 SNEGSKA (reference sequence). The CDR3 loop is CSAPEGGKGTDTQYF. CDR3 coding DNA: TGCAGTGCTCCGGAGGGGGGAAAGGGCACAGATACGCAGTATTTT.

This clonotype was detected only a few times. A library made for alpha chains picked up this beta chain off target, so its size means little. The chain recombines TRBV5-4 with TRBJ2-5, with D unclear. The CDR3 is 14 amino acids. Between the trimmed V and J ends, which lost 1 base and 1 base, there was a span of 8 bases. The germline V gene encodes CDR1 SGHNT and CDR2 YYREEE (reference sequence). CDR3 nucleotides: TGTGCCAGCAGCTTGAAGGTCGGCCAAGAGACCCAGTACTTC. It translates to CASSLKVGQETQYF. Filled out from reference TRBV5-4 and TRBJ2-5, the complete variable domain reads ETGVTQSPTHLIKTRGQQVTLRCSSQSGHNTVSWYQQALGQGPQFIFQYYREEENGRGNFPPRFSGLQFPNYSSELNVNALELDDSALYLCASSLKVGQETQYFGPGTRLLVL.

This clonotype came up many times. The size of this beta chain means little, since it is a stray read in a library made for alpha chains. The genes are TRBV6-6 and TRBJ2-2; no firm D call. Trimming pared 0 bases from V and 5 bases from J, leaving 1 base between. The CDR3 is made up of 12 amino acids. Germline CDR1 and CDR2: MNHNY and SVGAGI (reference sequence). CDR3 sequence reads: CASSYSTGELFF. Written as DNA, the CDR3 is TGTGCCAGCAGTTACTCGACCGGGGAGCTGTTTTTT.